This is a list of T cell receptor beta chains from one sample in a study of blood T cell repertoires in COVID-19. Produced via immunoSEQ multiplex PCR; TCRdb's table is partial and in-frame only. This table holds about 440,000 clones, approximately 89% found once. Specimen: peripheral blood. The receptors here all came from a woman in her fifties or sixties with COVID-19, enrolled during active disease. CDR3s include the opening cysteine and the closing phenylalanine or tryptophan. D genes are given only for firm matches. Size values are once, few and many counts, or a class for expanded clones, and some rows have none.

CDR3 protein: CSARGLGEQYF
CDR3 DNA: TGCAGTGCAAGGGGGCTCGGGGAGCAGTACTTC
J gene: TRBJ2-7
clone size: NA
V gene: TRBV20-1
D gene: TRBD1

CDR3 protein: CASRPPGTSGANEQFF
CDR3 DNA: TGTGCCAGCAGACCCCCCGGGACTAGCGGGGCCAATGAGCAGTTCTTC
J gene: TRBJ2-1
clone size: once
V gene: TRBV7-2
D gene: TRBD2

CDR3 protein: CASAGQGRTEAFF
CDR3 DNA: TGTGCCAGCGCCGGACAGGGGAGGACTGAAGCTTTCTTT
J gene: TRBJ1-1
clone size: NA
V gene: TRBV6-5
D gene: TRBD1

CDR3 protein: CASSLRTGGNSPLHF
CDR3 DNA: TGCGCCAGCAGCTTGAGGACAGGGGGTAATTCACCCCTCCACTTT
J gene: TRBJ1-6
clone size: NA
V gene: TRBV5-1
D gene: TRBD1

CDR3 protein: CSVEVSVDDEQYF
CDR3 DNA: TGCAGCGTTGAGGTCTCCGTAGATGACGAGCAGTACTTC
J gene: TRBJ2-7
clone size: NA
V gene: TRBV29-1
D gene: NA

CDR3 protein: CASSVTGSPLYEQYF
CDR3 DNA: TGTGCCAGTAGTGTCACAGGGAGCCCTCTTTACGAGCAGTACTTC
J gene: TRBJ2-7
clone size: NA
V gene: TRBV19
D gene: NA

CDR3 protein: CASSLDSRRKAFF
CDR3 DNA: TGTGCCAGCAGTTTAGACTCGAGACGGAAAGCTTTCTTT
J gene: TRBJ1-1
clone size: once
V gene: TRBV27
D gene: NA

CDR3 protein: CASSPSGGATNEKLFF
CDR3 DNA: TGCGCCAGCAGCCCATCGGGGGGAGCAACTAATGAAAAACTGTTTTTT
J gene: TRBJ1-4
clone size: NA
V gene: TRBV4-1
D gene: NA

CDR3 protein: CASSYSGGANYGYTF
CDR3 DNA: TGTGCCAGCAGTTACTCGGGGGGAGCAAACTATGGCTACACCTTC
J gene: TRBJ1-2
clone size: few
V gene: TRBV6-2/TRBV6-3
D gene: NA

CDR3 protein: CASTRTGRAGELFF
CDR3 DNA: TGCGCCAGCACCCGGACAGGGAGGGCCGGGGAGCTGTTTTTT
J gene: TRBJ2-2
clone size: NA
V gene: TRBV5-1
D gene: NA

CDR3 protein: CASSYFLGQGPYGYTF
CDR3 DNA: TGTGCCAGCAGCTACTTTCTGGGACAGGGGCCTTATGGCTACACCTTC
J gene: TRBJ1-2
clone size: NA
V gene: TRBV5-6
D gene: TRBD1

CDR3 protein: CASSPQGPEQFF
CDR3 DNA: TGTGCCAGCAGTCCTCAGGGGCCCGAGCAGTTCTTC
J gene: TRBJ2-1
clone size: NA
V gene: TRBV12-3/TRBV12-4
D gene: NA

CDR3 protein: CASSSLLLQQNTEAFF
CDR3 DNA: TGTGCCAGCAGTTCCCTTTTATTACAGCAGAACACTGAAGCTTTCTTT
J gene: TRBJ1-1
clone size: NA
V gene: TRBV27
D gene: NA

CDR3 protein: CASSFQRGNTEAFF
CDR3 DNA: TGTGCCAGCAGCTTCCAGCGGGGAAACACTGAAGCTTTCTTT
J gene: TRBJ1-1
clone size: few
V gene: TRBV11-2
D gene: NA

CDR3 protein: CASSIGTDYNQPQHF
CDR3 DNA: TGTGCCAGTAGTATAGGAACAGATTACAATCAGCCCCAGCATTTT
J gene: TRBJ1-5
clone size: NA
V gene: TRBV19
D gene: NA

CDR3 protein: CASSLVASGGQQYF
CDR3 DNA: TGCGCCAGCAGCTTGGTGGCTAGCGGAGGTCAGCAGTACTTC
J gene: TRBJ2-7
clone size: NA
V gene: TRBV5-1
D gene: TRBD2

CDR3 protein: CASSELARSGNTIYF
CDR3 DNA: TGTGCCAGCAGTGAACTGGCCCGCTCTGGAAACACCATATATTTT
J gene: TRBJ1-3
clone size: NA
V gene: TRBV6-1
D gene: NA

CDR3 protein: CSVIPETHEQYF
CDR3 DNA: TGCAGCGTTATTCCGGAGACCCACGAGCAGTACTTC
J gene: TRBJ2-7
clone size: NA
V gene: TRBV29-1
D gene: NA

CDR3 protein: CASSLGGTVNTEAFF
CDR3 DNA: TGTGCCAGCAGCTTGGGGGGGACAGTGAACACTGAAGCTTTCTTT
J gene: TRBJ1-1
clone size: NA
V gene: TRBV5-4
D gene: TRBD1

CDR3 protein: CASSLEGVSIPEAFF
CDR3 DNA: TGCGCCAGCAGCTTGGAAGGGGTCTCGATACCTGAAGCTTTCTTT
J gene: TRBJ1-1
clone size: NA
V gene: TRBV5-1
D gene: NA

CDR3 protein: CSATENTEAFF
CDR3 DNA: TGCAGCGCAACAGAGAACACTGAAGCTTTCTTT
J gene: TRBJ1-1
clone size: NA
V gene: TRBV29-1
D gene: NA

CDR3 protein: CASSLRGNYQPQHF
CDR3 DNA: TGTGCCAGCAGCTTAAGAGGGAATTATCAGCCCCAGCATTTT
J gene: TRBJ1-5
clone size: NA
V gene: TRBV7-8
D gene: NA

CDR3 protein: CASRTSGVSYNEQFF
CDR3 DNA: TGTGCCAGTAGGACTAGCGGGGTCTCCTACAATGAGCAGTTCTTC
J gene: TRBJ2-1
clone size: few
V gene: TRBV19
D gene: TRBD2

CDR3 protein: CAIPQGYEQYF
CDR3 DNA: TGCGCCATCCCACAGGGCTACGAGCAGTACTTC
J gene: TRBJ2-7
clone size: NA
V gene: TRBV10-1
D gene: NA

CDR3 protein: CASSVAPGVDEQFF
CDR3 DNA: TGTGCCAGCAGCGTAGCGCCCGGGGTCGATGAGCAGTTCTTC
J gene: TRBJ2-1
clone size: once
V gene: TRBV9
D gene: NA

CDR3 protein: CASRDSLNEKLFF
CDR3 DNA: TGTGCCAGTAGGGACAGCCTTAATGAAAAACTGTTTTTT
J gene: TRBJ1-4
clone size: NA
V gene: TRBV19
D gene: NA

CDR3 protein: CASGRGGWETQYF
CDR3 DNA: TGTGCCAGCGGCCGGGGAGGTTGGGAGACCCAGTACTTC
J gene: TRBJ2-5
clone size: NA
V gene: TRBV28
D gene: NA

CDR3 protein: CASTGRDGSYNSPLHF
CDR3 DNA: TGTGCCAGCACTGGGAGGGATGGCTCCTATAATTCACCCCTCCACTTT
J gene: TRBJ1-6
clone size: once
V gene: TRBV2
D gene: NA

CDR3 protein: CASSQSYPYEQFF
CDR3 DNA: TGTGCCAGCAGCCAAAGCTACCCGTACGAGCAGTTCTTC
J gene: TRBJ2-1
clone size: NA
V gene: TRBV3-1/TRBV3-2
D gene: NA

CDR3 protein: CASSVVPAGGRGANVLTF
CDR3 DNA: TGTGCCAGCAGCGTTGTGCCAGCGGGGGGGCGTGGGGCCAACGTCCTGACTTTC
J gene: TRBJ2-6
clone size: NA
V gene: TRBV5-4
D gene: TRBD2

CDR3 protein: CASTLKRLTEQYF
CDR3 DNA: TGTGCCAGCACCCTAAAGAGGTTAACGGAGCAGTACTTC
J gene: TRBJ2-7
clone size: NA
V gene: TRBV5-6
D gene: NA

CDR3 protein: CASSPDGGGVQPQHF
CDR3 DNA: TGCGCCAGCAGCCCGGACGGGGGAGGGGTCCAGCCCCAGCATTTT
J gene: TRBJ1-5
clone size: NA
V gene: TRBV5-1
D gene: NA

CDR3 protein: CASSLLASSEQFF
CDR3 DNA: TGTGCCAGCAGTTTACTAGCGTCTAGTGAGCAGTTCTTC
J gene: TRBJ2-1
clone size: NA
V gene: TRBV12-3/TRBV12-4
D gene: NA

CDR3 protein: CASTAGLAAGELFF
CDR3 DNA: TGTGCCAGCACCGCGGGACTAGCGGCCGGGGAGCTGTTTTTT
J gene: TRBJ2-2
clone size: NA
V gene: TRBV9
D gene: TRBD2

CDR3 protein: CASSSPRQPSNTEAFF
CDR3 DNA: TGTGCCAGCAGCTCCCCCCGACAGCCCTCGAACACTGAAGCTTTCTTT
J gene: TRBJ1-1
clone size: NA
V gene: TRBV7-2
D gene: NA

CDR3 protein: CASSQGIGPEYNEQFF
CDR3 DNA: TGTGCCAGCAGCCAAGGGATTGGGCCGGAATACAATGAGCAGTTCTTC
J gene: TRBJ2-1
clone size: NA
V gene: TRBV4-2
D gene: NA

CDR3 protein: CASSETGYSGNTIYF
CDR3 DNA: TGTGCCAGCAGTGAGACAGGGTACTCTGGAAACACCATATATTTT
J gene: TRBJ1-3
clone size: NA
V gene: TRBV28
D gene: TRBD1

CDR3 protein: CAWSPVSGNTIYF
CDR3 DNA: TGTGCCTGGAGTCCGGTCTCTGGAAACACCATATATTTT
J gene: TRBJ1-3
clone size: NA
V gene: TRBV30
D gene: NA

CDR3 protein: CASSIDQEGKLFF
CDR3 DNA: TGTGCCAGTAGTATAGATCAGGAGGGAAAACTGTTTTTT
J gene: TRBJ1-4
clone size: NA
V gene: TRBV19
D gene: NA

CDR3 protein: CASSTTGAGANVLTF
CDR3 DNA: TGTGCCAGCAGTACCACAGGGGCTGGGGCCAACGTCCTGACTTTC
J gene: TRBJ2-6
clone size: NA
V gene: TRBV6-6
D gene: TRBD1

CDR3 protein: CASSLVSVSSYNSPLHF
CDR3 DNA: TGTGCCAGCAGCTTGGTGTCCGTCAGCTCCTATAATTCACCCCTCCACTTT
J gene: TRBJ1-6
clone size: NA
V gene: TRBV5-4
D gene: NA

CDR3 protein: CASHSSGNTIYF
CDR3 DNA: TGTGCCAGCCACAGCTCTGGAAACACCATATATTTT
J gene: TRBJ1-3
clone size: many
V gene: TRBV6-5
D gene: NA

CDR3 protein: CASSFKTGQSSGANVLTF
CDR3 DNA: TGTGCCAGCAGCTTTAAGACAGGCCAGAGCTCTGGGGCCAACGTCCTGACTTTC
J gene: TRBJ2-6
clone size: NA
V gene: TRBV11-2
D gene: NA

CDR3 protein: CSVDGEGYNEQFF
CDR3 DNA: TGCAGCGTTGACGGGGAAGGGTACAATGAGCAGTTCTTC
J gene: TRBJ2-1
clone size: NA
V gene: TRBV29-1
D gene: NA

CDR3 protein: CATSDGTRSTETQYF
CDR3 DNA: TGTGCCACCAGTGATGGAACTAGAAGTACCGAGACCCAGTACTTC
J gene: TRBJ2-5
clone size: NA
V gene: TRBV24-1
D gene: NA